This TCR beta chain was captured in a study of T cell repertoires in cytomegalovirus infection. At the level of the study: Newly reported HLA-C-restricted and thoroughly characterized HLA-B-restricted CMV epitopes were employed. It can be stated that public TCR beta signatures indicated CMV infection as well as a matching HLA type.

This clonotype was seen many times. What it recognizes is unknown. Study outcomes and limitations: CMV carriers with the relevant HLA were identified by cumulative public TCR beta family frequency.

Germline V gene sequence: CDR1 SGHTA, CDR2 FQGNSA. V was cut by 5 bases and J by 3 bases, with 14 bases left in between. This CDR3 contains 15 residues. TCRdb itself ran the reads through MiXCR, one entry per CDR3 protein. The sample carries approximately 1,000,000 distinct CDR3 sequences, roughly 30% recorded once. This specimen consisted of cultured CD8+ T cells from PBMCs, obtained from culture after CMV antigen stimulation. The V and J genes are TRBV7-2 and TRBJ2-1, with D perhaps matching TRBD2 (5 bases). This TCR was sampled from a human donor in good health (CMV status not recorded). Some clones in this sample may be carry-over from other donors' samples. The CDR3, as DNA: TGTGCCAGCAGCGTTTCCCCAGCGGTCTACAATGAGCAGTTCTTC. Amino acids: CASSVSPAVYNEQFF. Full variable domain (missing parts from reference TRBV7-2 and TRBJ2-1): GAGVSQSPSNKVTEKGKDVELRCDPISGHTALYWYRQSLGQGLEFLIYFQGNSAPDKSGLPSDRFSAERTGGSVSTLTIQRTQQEDSAVYLCASSVSPAVYNEQFFGPGTRLTVL.